Listed below are T cell receptor beta chains from one sample, sequenced in a study of Ad26.COV2.S vaccination and SARS-CoV-2 variants. Profiling relied on immunoSEQ multiplex PCR, and the TCRdb table lists in-frame clones only, not all of them. The data show 410,000 or so clones, around nine tenths seen once. The sequences come from peripheral blood, collected in a trial of Ad26.COV2.S vaccine versus placebo. These receptors were collected from a person aged 18-60 years who received the Ad26.COV2.S COVID-19 vaccine or a placebo. Each CDR3 is given with its conserved first and last residue. The order of the fields is J gene, V gene, clone size, D gene, CDR3 DNA, CDR3 protein. The D gene is left open where the match is weak. Clone size is stated in some rows and not others, as once, few, many or a class when expanded.

TRBJ2-1 TRBV6-5 NA NA TGTGCCAGCAGTCACGACTACAATGAGCAGTTCTTC CASSHDYNEQFF
TRBJ2-6 TRBV5-4 NA NA TGTGCCAGCAGCCCCGGGACACCCCTCTCTGGGGCCAACGTCCTGACTTTC CASSPGTPLSGANVLTF
TRBJ2-3 TRBV21-1 NA NA TGTGCCAGCAGCAATCCAGAGGGGCCCACAGATACGCAGTATTTT CASSNPEGPTDTQYF
TRBJ2-2 TRBV3-1/TRBV3-2 NA NA TGTGCCAGCACCGTATATGGACGGTTTCCGAACACCGGGGAGCTGTTTTTT CASTVYGRFPNTGELFF
TRBJ2-7 TRBV6-2/TRBV6-3 NA NA TGTGCCAGCAGCCAGACCTACGAGCAGTACTTC CASSQTYEQYF
TRBJ2-3 TRBV11-2 once NA TGTGCCAGCAGCTTAGAGGGGGATAGCACAGATACGCAGTATTTT CASSLEGDSTDTQYF
TRBJ1-5 TRBV28 NA TRBD1 TGTGCCAGCAGTTTATGGGGGACAGGTCCCTATCAGCCCCAGCATTTT CASSLWGTGPYQPQHF
TRBJ1-1 TRBV29-1 NA NA TGCAGCGTTGTGCCAGAGAACACTGAAGCTTTCTTT CSVVPENTEAFF
TRBJ1-4 TRBV7-9 NA NA TGTTTCAGTGCAACTAATGAAAAACTGTTTTTT CFSATNEKLFF
TRBJ2-7 TRBV5-5 NA TRBD1 TGTGCCAGCAGCTTGGAACAGGGGGCGACCTACGAGCAGTACTTC CASSLEQGATYEQYF
TRBJ1-6 TRBV18 NA TRBD1 TGTGCCAGCTCACCCTCCGACAGGGATAATTCACCCCTCCACTTT CASSPSDRDNSPLHF
TRBJ1-1 TRBV5-8 many NA TGTGCCAGCAGCTCCGACGGGGGAGAAGCTTTCTTT CASSSDGGEAFF
TRBJ2-7 TRBV3-1/TRBV3-2 NA NA TGTGCCAGCAGTCAGACAGGTGCCTACGAGCAGTACTTC CASSQTGAYEQYF
TRBJ2-7 TRBV7-9 NA NA TGTGCCAGCAGCCCGCAACTAGGACCCTACGAGCAGTACTTC CASSPQLGPYEQYF